This record covers a single T cell receptor (beta chain). Data came from immunoSEQ multiplex PCR; TCRdb stores just in-frame clones and leaves some out. The sample has tens of thousands of clones, less than 99% seen once. V shed 4 bases and J 2 bases; nucleotides not matched to a gene: 7. The CDR3 covers 16 residues. The germline gives CDR1 SGDLS, CDR2 YYNGEE. The data stem from a study of technical replicates of blood from a handful of donors. This sequence joins TRBV9 and TRBJ2-2; 8 bases are a match to TRBD2. This clonotype was obtained from a human donor in good health. The specimen was T cells isolated from PBMCs. The chain's CDR3 is CASSPTGGSNTGELFF. DNA for the CDR3: TGTGCCAGCAGCCCGACGGGGGGGAGTAACACCGGGGAGCTGTTTTTT.